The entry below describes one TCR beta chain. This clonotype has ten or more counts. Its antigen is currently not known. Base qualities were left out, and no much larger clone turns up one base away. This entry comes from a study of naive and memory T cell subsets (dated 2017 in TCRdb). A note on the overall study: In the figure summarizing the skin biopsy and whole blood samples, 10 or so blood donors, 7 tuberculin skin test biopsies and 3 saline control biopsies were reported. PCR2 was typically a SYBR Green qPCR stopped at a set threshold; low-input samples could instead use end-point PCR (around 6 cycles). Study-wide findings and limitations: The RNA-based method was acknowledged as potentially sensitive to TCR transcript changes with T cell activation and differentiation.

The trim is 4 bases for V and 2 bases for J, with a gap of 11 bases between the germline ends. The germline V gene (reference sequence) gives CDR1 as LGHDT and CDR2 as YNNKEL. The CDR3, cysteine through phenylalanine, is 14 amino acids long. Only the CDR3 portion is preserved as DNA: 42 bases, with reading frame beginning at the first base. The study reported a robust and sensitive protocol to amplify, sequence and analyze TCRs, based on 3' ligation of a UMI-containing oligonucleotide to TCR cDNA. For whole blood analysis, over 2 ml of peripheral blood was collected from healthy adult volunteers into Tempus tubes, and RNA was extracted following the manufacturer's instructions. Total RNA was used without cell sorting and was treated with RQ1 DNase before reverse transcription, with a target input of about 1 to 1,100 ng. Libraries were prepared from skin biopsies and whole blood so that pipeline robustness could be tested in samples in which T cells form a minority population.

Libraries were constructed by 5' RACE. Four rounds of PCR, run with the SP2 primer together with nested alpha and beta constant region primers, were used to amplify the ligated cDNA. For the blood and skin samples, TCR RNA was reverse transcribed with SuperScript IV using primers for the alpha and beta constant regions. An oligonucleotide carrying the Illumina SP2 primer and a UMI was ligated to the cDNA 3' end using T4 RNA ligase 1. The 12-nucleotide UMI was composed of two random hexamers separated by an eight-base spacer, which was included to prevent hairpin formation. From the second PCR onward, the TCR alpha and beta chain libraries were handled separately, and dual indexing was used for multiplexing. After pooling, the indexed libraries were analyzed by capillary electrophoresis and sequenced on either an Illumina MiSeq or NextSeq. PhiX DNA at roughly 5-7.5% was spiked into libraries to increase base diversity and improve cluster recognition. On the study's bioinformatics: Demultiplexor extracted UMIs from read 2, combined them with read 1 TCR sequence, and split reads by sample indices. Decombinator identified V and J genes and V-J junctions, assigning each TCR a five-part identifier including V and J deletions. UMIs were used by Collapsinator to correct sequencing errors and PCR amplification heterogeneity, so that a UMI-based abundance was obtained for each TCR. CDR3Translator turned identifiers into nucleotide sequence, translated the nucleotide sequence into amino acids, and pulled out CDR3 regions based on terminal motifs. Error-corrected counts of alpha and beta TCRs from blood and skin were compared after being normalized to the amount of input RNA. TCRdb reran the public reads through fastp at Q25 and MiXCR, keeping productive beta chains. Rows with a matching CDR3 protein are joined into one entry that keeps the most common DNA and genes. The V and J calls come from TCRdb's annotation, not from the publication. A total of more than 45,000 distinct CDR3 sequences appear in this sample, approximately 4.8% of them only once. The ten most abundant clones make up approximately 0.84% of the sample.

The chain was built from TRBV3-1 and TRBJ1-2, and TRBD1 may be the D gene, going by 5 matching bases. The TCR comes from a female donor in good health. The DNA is TGTGCCAGCAGCCCCCCCGGGGGGAACTATGGCTACACCTTC. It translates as CASSPPGGNYGYTF.